One TCR beta chain is described in this entry. Its matching antigen is unknown. This entry comes from a study of cytomegalovirus exposure and HLA in healthy donors. Whole-study findings and limits: As a later analysis showed, a missense DCLRE1C variant was linked to trimming of TCR beta V- and J-genes.

Amplification used 60 Vbeta primers and 13 Jbeta primers. Sequencing was performed with immunoSEQ multiplex PCR; in TCRdb, only in-frame clones are kept and a portion is missing. The sample records about 120,000 clones, roughly 72% being singletons. The receptor's source is a woman aged 40 to 55 in good health and CMV-seropositive. The sample taken for sequencing was PBMCs.

CDR3 residues: CASSGVAGGEKLFF. CDR3 sequence (DNA): TGTGCCAGCAGTGGGGTTGCAGGGGGAGAAAAACTGTTTTTT. V and J are TRBV27 and TRBJ1-4; TRBD1 matches at 7 bases. V shed 5 bases, J shed 8 bases, and the junction held 8 bases outside the gene matches. Per the germline V gene, CDR1 is MNHEY and CDR2 is SMNVEV (reference sequence). The CDR3 runs to 14 residues.